These 20 T cell receptor beta chains originate from one sample sequenced in a study of blood T cell repertoires in COVID-19. Generated by immunoSEQ multiplex PCR, the TCRdb table keeps only in-frame clones and is missing some. The sample shows tens of thousands of clones, 85% of them seen only once. The sequenced sample consisted of peripheral blood. The receptors derive from a man aged 50-59 years with acute or convalescent COVID-19.

This clone came up a few times. The J gene is TRBJ2-5, the V gene TRBV5-1, with TRBD1 as a possible D gene (6 bases). CDR1 SGHRS and CDR2 YFSETQ come from the germline V gene. The V and J ends lost 0 bases and 1 base respectively, with 19 bases between them. The CDR3 sequence is 18 residues long. The CDR3 here is CASSLGNAGRGFQETQYF. CDR3 DNA: TGCGCCAGCAGCTTGGGTAATGCGGGCAGGGGTTTCCAAGAGACCCAGTACTTC.

V gene TRBV14 combines with J gene TRBJ1-1; 7 bases line up with TRBD1. Trimming at V came to 4 bases and at J to 3 bases, leaving 11 bases not matched to a gene. The CDR3 extends over 16 amino acids. Germline loops: CDR1 SGHDN, CDR2 FVKESK. The CDR3 loop reads CASSPLEETGYTEAFF. CDR3 DNA sequence: TGTGCCAGCAGCCCCTTAGAAGAGACAGGGTACACTGAAGCTTTCTTT.

The V call is TRBV7-2, the J call TRBJ2-5, with D maybe TRBD2 (5 bases). CDR1 is SGHTA, CDR2 FQGNSA, per germline. Trimming took off 1 base at V and 3 bases at J, with 6 bases between the two ends. The CDR3 consists of 13 residues. CDR3 region: CASSLVREETQYF. The CDR3 nucleotides are TGTGCCAGCAGCTTAGTGAGGGAAGAGACCCAGTACTTC.

The rearrangement uses TRBV4-1 and TRBJ1-5, with 9 positions matching TRBD1. Germline V lookup: CDR1 MGHRA, CDR2 YSYEKL. The V and J ends lost 6 bases and 4 bases, in that order; junction bases with no gene match: 7. The CDR3 has 15 residues. CDR3 residues: CASSLGTGQNQPQHF. As DNA, the CDR3 is TGCGCCAGCAGTCTCGGGACAGGGCAGAATCAGCCCCAGCATTTT.

The chain uses TRBV12-5 and TRBJ2-2; D gene ambiguous. CDR1 is LGHNT, CDR2 FRNRAP, per germline. The CDR3 extends over 12 amino acids. The germline V and J ends were trimmed by 6 bases and 6 bases, with 8 bases remaining between them. The CDR3 here is CASGLRAGELFF. The CDR3 DNA reads TGTGCTAGTGGGCTTCGCGCCGGGGAGCTGTTTTTT. Drawing the rest from reference TRBV12-5 and TRBJ2-2, the complete variable domain is DARVTQTPRHKVTEMGQEVTMRCQPILGHNTVFWYRQTMMQGLELLAYFRNRAPLDDSGMPKDRFSAEMPDATLATLKIQPSEPRDSAVYFCASGLRAGELFFGEGSRLTVL.

This chain uses TRBV18 with TRBJ1-1; 9 bases line up with TRBD1. CDR1 KGHSH and CDR2 LQKENI come from the germline V gene. The V gene end was trimmed by 5 bases and the J gene end by 2 bases; junction bases not matched to a gene: 3. The CDR3 contains 14 residues. The CDR3 DNA follows: TGTGCCAGCTCAACGGGACAGGGTAACACTGAAGCTTTCTTT. Translation gives CASSTGQGNTEAFF.

This chain joins TRBV19 and TRBJ1-2; 9 bases are shared with TRBD1. V shed 6 bases, J shed 1 base, and the junction held 6 bases outside the gene matches. The CDR3 has 15 amino acids. Germline CDR1 reads LNHDA; CDR2 reads SQIVND (reference sequence). CDR3 sequence (DNA): TGTGCCAGTAGCCCCGGGACAGGGCTTAACTATGGCTACACCTTC. This codes for CASSPGTGLNYGYTF.

The chain combines TRBV10-3 with TRBJ2-5; TRBD2 agrees at 10 bases. V lost 3 bases, J lost 5 bases, and 3 bases stayed unmatched. This CDR3 is 14 amino acids long. CDR1 is ENHRY and CDR2 is SYGVKD in the germline V gene. As DNA, the CDR3 is TGTGCCATCAGTGAAGCGGGAGGGGTTGAGACCCAGTACTTC. Its protein product is CAISEAGGVETQYF.

As concerns this clone: The sample contains more than one DNA sequence encoding this CDR3. This chain links TRBV12-3 or TRBV12-4 with TRBJ2-3, with D unclear. The CDR3 totals 12 residues. Deletions cut 5 bases from V and 3 bases from J, with 6 bases between. In DNA, the CDR3 is TGTGCCAGCAGTCCTTATACAGATACGCAGTATTTT. The encoded protein is CASSPYTDTQYF.

V and J are TRBV27 and TRBJ2-1; 9 bases are a match to TRBD2. Trimming removed 6 bases from V and 10 bases from J; junction bases left unmatched: 10. This CDR3 contains 14 residues. Germline assignment: CDR1 MNHEY and CDR2 SMNVEV (reference sequence). CDR3 nucleotide sequence: TGTGCCAGCAGCCCAGGGCGGGAGGGCCTCGAGCAGTTCTTC. Residues: CASSPGREGLEQFF.

The V gene is TRBV2, the J gene TRBJ2-5, with no clear D. V was clipped by 1 base and J by 1 base, with 7 bases between them. The CDR3 sequence is 14 residues long. Germline values: CDR1 SNHLY, CDR2 FYNNEI. CDR3 in DNA: TGTGCCAGCAGTGAAGACTATTCCCAAGAGACCCAGTACTTC. Translated, it gives CASSEDYSQETQYF.

The genes are TRBV9 and TRBJ2-2, with D uncertain. The V gene's germline CDR1 is SGDLS and CDR2 YYNGEE. This CDR3 is 14 amino acids long. The V and J ends lost 2 bases and 1 base respectively, with 6 bases between them. In nucleotides, the CDR3 is TGTGCCAGCAGCGTCTCCGGGAACACCGGGGAGCTGTTTTTT. Translation: CASSVSGNTGELFF.

J is TRBJ2-1 and V is TRBV18, with D perhaps matching TRBD2 (6 bases). This CDR3 is 15 amino acids long. The germline V gene has CDR1 KGHSH and CDR2 LQKENI. V dropped 0 bases and J dropped 5 bases, with 11 bases sitting between them. CDR3 in amino acids: CASSPPGSANNEQFF. CDR3 coding DNA: TGTGCCAGCTCACCACCCGGGAGCGCGAACAATGAGCAGTTCTTC.

V gene TRBV10-2 combines with J gene TRBJ1-2; 10 bases fit TRBD1. The CDR3 length is 14 residues. Germline trimming cut 6 bases from V and 8 bases from J; bases unmatched to any gene: 9. Per germline, CDR1 WSHSY and CDR2 SAAADI. Here the CDR3 reads CASRPGQGIKGYTF. The CDR3 region has the DNA TGCGCCAGCAGGCCGGGACAGGGGATAAAAGGCTACACCTTC.

The chain combines TRBV12-2 with TRBJ2-6; TRBD2 is the table's D call and was not checked against the DNA. TRBV12-2 is termed a pseudogene. The CDR3 consists of 19 residues. CDR3 DNA sequence: TGTGCAAGTCGCCCGCCCCAAAAGCAAACCTCATCTGGGGCCAACGTCCTGACTTTC. The encoded protein is CASRPPQKQTSSGANVLTF.

This clone appeared once. The rearrangement links TRBV7-2 to TRBJ2-5; 10 bases are shared with TRBD2. V was clipped by 6 bases and J by 5 bases; unmatched bases: 3. The CDR3 loop spans 13 amino acids. From germline, CDR1 is SGHTA and CDR2 FQGNSA. In DNA form, the CDR3 reads TGTGCCAGCAGGCTAGCGGGGGAGGAGACCCAGTACTTC. It yields the protein CASRLAGEETQYF.

The chain couples TRBV9 to TRBJ2-1; a possible D gene is TRBD1 (6 bases). Trimming removed 7 bases from V and 8 bases from J, with 25 bases in between. Germline-derived CDR1 and CDR2 are SGDLS and YYNGEE. The CDR3 is 16 amino acids. The CDR3 is CASLIEGERGFYEQFF. Written as DNA, the CDR3 is TGTGCCAGCCTCATAGAGGGGGAGAGGGGATTTTATGAGCAGTTCTTC.

This sequence joins TRBV10-3 and TRBJ2-5, with 8 bases lining up with TRBD2. The CDR3 spans 15 residues. With 5 bases clipped from V and 3 bases from J, the junction kept 8 bases outside the gene matches. Germline loops: CDR1 ENHRY, CDR2 SYGVKD. In nucleotides, the CDR3 is TGTGCCATCAGTCCGTCAGCGGGAGAGAAAGAGACCCAGTACTTC. This encodes CAISPSAGEKETQYF.

This clone was observed a handful of times. CDR3 amino acids: CASSPQGTGELFF. CDR3 nucleotides: TGTGCCAGCAGTCCCCAGGGGACCGGGGAGCTGTTTTTT. This chain links TRBV2 with TRBJ2-2; a possible D gene is TRBD1 (6 bases). V shed 5 bases and J shed 5 bases, with 9 bases lying between them. Germline assignment: CDR1 SNHLY and CDR2 FYNNEI. CDR3 length equals 13 residues.

The chain joins TRBV15 to TRBJ2-7, with unresolved D. V was shortened by 1 base and J by 2 bases, with 9 bases between the two germline ends. Germline V gene data show CDR1 as LNHNV and CDR2 as YYDKDF (reference sequence). CDR3 size: 14 residues. The CDR3 bases are TGTGCCACCAGCAGAGCGGAGCCGCCCTACGAGCAGTACTTC. This translates into CATSRAEPPYEQYF.